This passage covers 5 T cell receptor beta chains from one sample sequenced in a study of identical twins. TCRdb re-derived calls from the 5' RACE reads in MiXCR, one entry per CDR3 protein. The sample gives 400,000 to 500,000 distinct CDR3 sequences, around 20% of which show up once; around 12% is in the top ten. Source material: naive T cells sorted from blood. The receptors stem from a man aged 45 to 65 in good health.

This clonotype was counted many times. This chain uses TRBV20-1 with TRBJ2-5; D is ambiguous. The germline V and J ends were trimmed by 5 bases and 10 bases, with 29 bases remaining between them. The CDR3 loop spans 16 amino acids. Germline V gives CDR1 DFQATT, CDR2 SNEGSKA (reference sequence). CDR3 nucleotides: TGCAGTGCTGAAACCCCCGTCGGACGGGCGATGGGTGGCCAGTACTTC. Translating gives CSAETPVGRAMGGQYF.

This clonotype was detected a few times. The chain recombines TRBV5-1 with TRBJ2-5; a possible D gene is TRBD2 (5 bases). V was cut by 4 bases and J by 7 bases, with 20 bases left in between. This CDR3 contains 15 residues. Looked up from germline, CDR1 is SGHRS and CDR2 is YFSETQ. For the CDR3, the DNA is TGCGCCAGCAGCCCCGAAGCGGCGGATGGCCGGACCCAGTACTTC. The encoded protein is CASSPEAADGRTQYF.

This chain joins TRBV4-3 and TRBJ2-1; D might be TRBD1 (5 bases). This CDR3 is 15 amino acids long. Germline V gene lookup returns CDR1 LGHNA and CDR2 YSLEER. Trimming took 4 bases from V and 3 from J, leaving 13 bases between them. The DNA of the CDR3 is TGCGCCAGCAGCCCGACTCAGGGTCTCTACAATGAGCAGTTCTTC. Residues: CASSPTQGLYNEQFF.

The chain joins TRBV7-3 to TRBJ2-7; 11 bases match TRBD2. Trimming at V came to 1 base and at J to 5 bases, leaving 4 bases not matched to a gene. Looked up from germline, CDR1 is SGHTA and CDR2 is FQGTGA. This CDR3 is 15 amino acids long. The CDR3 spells CASSLKRLAGNEQYF. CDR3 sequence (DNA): TGTGCCAGCAGCTTAAAACGACTAGCGGGAAACGAGCAGTACTTC.

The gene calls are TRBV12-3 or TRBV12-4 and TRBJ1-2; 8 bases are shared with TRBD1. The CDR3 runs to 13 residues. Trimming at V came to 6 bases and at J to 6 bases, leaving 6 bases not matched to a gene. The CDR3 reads CASRTGEFDGYTF. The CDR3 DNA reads TGTGCCAGCAGGACAGGGGAATTCGATGGCTACACCTTC.